This T cell receptor beta chain derives from a study of shared clonotypes between healthy human individuals. As for the study in general: The people who gave samples were a couple of women and a few men aged 18 to 49.

All participating donors were Caucasian adults from Nashville, Tennessee. CDR3 length: 15 residues. Unmatched junction bases numbered 6, after V lost 2 bases and J lost 7 bases. Per the germline V gene, CDR1 is SGHRS and CDR2 is YFSETQ. For every subset, genomic DNA was evenly distributed across several immunoSEQ plates. Clones were read by immunoSEQ multiplex PCR, and TCRdb kept only the in-frame ones, dropping some. The sample yields a few hundred thousand clones, more than 70% seen once. The specimen was PBMCs. The chain links TRBV5-1 to TRBJ2-1; 10 bases align to TRBD2. The TCR sequence derives from a middle-aged woman in good health. Some clones in this sample may be carry-over from other donors' samples. The CDR3 protein is CASSFVAGGLNEQFF. CDR3 DNA sequence: TGCGCCAGCAGCTTTGTAGCGGGAGGTTTGAATGAGCAGTTCTTC.